This paragraph reports one T cell receptor beta chain. What it binds is not known. Since all of the isolated RNA was reverse transcribed, expressed TCRB transcripts were what got sequenced. Naive, central memory and regulatory T cell samples yielded approximately 3.3 million reads on average. Clones were sequenced by immunoSEQ multiplex PCR, and TCRdb holds only the in-frame ones, with some missing. This sample has under 300,000 clones, with 27% found just once. The sample comes from a study of beta chain features in type 1 diabetes. Broader study findings: For patients, the naive, central memory and Treg TCRB repertoires appeared more alike than for healthy donors. Any HLA type influence on TCRB rearrangement was left unresolved here. A possible short-template PCR bias applies equally to patients and controls.

The sequence came from a man younger than 45 in good health. The sequenced material came from central memory CD4+ T cells from blood.

The CDR3 here is CASSTERGLNTGELFF. DNA for the CDR3: TGTGCCAGCAGCACCGAACGGGGGTTGAACACCGGGGAGCTGTTTTTT. This rearrangement joins TRBV7-9 to TRBJ2-2; possible D gene TRBD2, 6 bases. This CDR3 region has 16 residues. Trimming stripped 5 bases from V and 1 base from J, with 14 bases between. Germline CDR1 and CDR2: SEHNR and FQNEAQ (reference sequence).